Shown below are 30 T cell receptor beta chains from a single sample sequenced in a study of cytomegalovirus exposure and HLA in healthy donors (TCRdb year 2017). The library was generated by the immunoSEQ multiplex PCR assay. Here the immuneACCESS table is served through TCRdb, limited to in-frame sequences with V and J called. Missing clones are a known gap in these copies; in checked studies unresolved V genes cover under half, and the rest lacks a known reason. Counted in this sample were about 73,000 clones; 85% to 95% of them appeared once. The biggest ten clones account for over 3% of the sample. Sequenced input: PBMCs. The receptors originated from a man aged 18 to 35 in good health and CMV-seronegative.

The J gene is TRBJ2-7, the V gene TRBV25-1; D gene uncertain. The CDR3 extends over 11 amino acids. Trimming pared 4 bases from V and 4 bases from J, leaving 5 bases between. The V gene's germline CDR1 is MGHDK and CDR2 SYGVNS. In nucleotides, the CDR3 is TGTGCCAGCAGTGCCCTTTACGAGCAGTACTTC. This sequence encodes CASSALYEQYF.

The J gene is TRBJ2-1, the V gene TRBV30; 9 bases map to TRBD1. Germline CDR1 GTSNPN, CDR2 SVGIG (reference sequence). The V and J ends lost 5 bases and 8 bases, in that order; junction bases with no gene match: 7. This CDR3 is 13 amino acids long. The CDR3 region has the DNA TGTGCCTGGGGGGGACAGGGTATCGATGAGCAGTTCTTC. The encoded protein is CAWGGQGIDEQFF. Full variable domain (rest looked up from reference TRBV30 and TRBJ2-1): SQTIHQWPATLVQPVGSPLSLECTVEGTSNPNLYWYRQAAGRGLQLLFYSVGIGQISSEVPQNLSASRPQDRQFILSSKKLLLSDSGFYLCAWGGQGIDEQFFGPGTRLTVL.

The gene calls are TRBV18 and TRBJ2-5; no clear D gene. There are 14 residues in the CDR3. Germline V gene data show CDR1 as KGHSH and CDR2 as LQKENI. V dropped 0 bases and J dropped 10 bases, with 15 bases sitting between them. In nucleotides, the CDR3 is TGTGCCAGCTCACCACCGCACCAAGTTGCAGGCCAGTACTTC. Encoded protein: CASSPPHQVAGQYF.

The chain is built from TRBV19 and TRBJ2-1, with D maybe TRBD2 (5 bases). Germline V gene sequence: CDR1 LNHDA, CDR2 SQIVND (reference sequence). The CDR3 is 13 residues long. Trimming took off 8 bases at V and 6 bases at J, with 14 bases between the two ends. The CDR3 sequence: CASANGILNEQFF. The DNA for the CDR3 is TGTGCCAGTGCAAACGGGATTCTCAATGAGCAGTTCTTC.

This rearrangement joins TRBV5-4 to TRBJ2-2; D is unclear. V shed 4 bases and J shed 1 base, with 14 bases lying between them. This CDR3 has 16 amino acids. Germline values: CDR1 SGHNT, CDR2 YYREEE (reference sequence). CDR3 in amino acids: CASSPRQVQNTGELFF. DNA of the CDR3: TGTGCCAGCAGCCCACGACAAGTACAGAACACCGGGGAGCTGTTTTTT.

The rearrangement joins TRBV15 to TRBJ1-1, with no clear D. V lost 5 bases and J 0 bases, leaving 7 bases between the germline ends. The CDR3 loop spans 13 amino acids. CDR1 is LNHNV and CDR2 is YYDKDF in the germline V gene (reference sequence). CDR3 sequence: CATSASMNTEAFF. The CDR3 region has the DNA TGTGCCACCAGCGCCAGTATGAACACTGAAGCTTTCTTT.

The V and J genes are TRBV4-3 and TRBJ2-7; D may be TRBD1 (5 bases). Trimming removed 2 bases at V and 4 bases at J, with 15 bases between. This CDR3 is 15 amino acids long. Germline-derived CDR1 and CDR2 are LGHNA and YSLEER. The CDR3 region has the DNA TGCGCCAGCAGCCAATATCAAGGGGCGCCTTACGAGCAGTACTTC. Its protein is CASSQYQGAPYEQYF.

Of note for this clone: Other nucleotide sequences in the sample specify the same CDR3. The chain joins TRBV27 to TRBJ2-1; the match to TRBD2 covers 8 bases. V shed 5 bases and J 6 bases; nucleotides not matched to a gene: 12. The germline V gene has CDR1 MNHEY and CDR2 SMNVEV (reference sequence). CDR3 size: 16 residues. CDR3 in DNA: TGTGCCAGCAGTCCAGCCCTGGCGGGGGGTTTCAATGAGCAGTTCTTC. Translated, it gives CASSPALAGGFNEQFF.

The gene calls are TRBV5-1 and TRBJ2-7, with D perhaps matching TRBD1 (6 bases). Germline V gives CDR1 SGHRS, CDR2 YFSETQ. The CDR3 loop spans 13 amino acids. The V end was cut by 4 bases, the J end by 2 bases, with 10 bases between. Written as DNA, the CDR3 is TGCGCCAGCAGCCCAGAGGGGGCCTACGAGCAGTACTTC. Translation gives CASSPEGAYEQYF.

V gene TRBV7-2 combines with J gene TRBJ2-5; 8 nucleotides line up with TRBD1. This CDR3 spans 14 amino acids. V dropped 10 bases and J dropped 1; count of bases not matched to a gene: 8. CDR1 is SGHTA and CDR2 is FQGNSA in the germline V gene. The CDR3 DNA reads TGTGCCACGCAGGGGGCTATATCCCAAGAGACCCAGTACTTC. Protein sequence: CATQGAISQETQYF. Full variable domain (remainder filled in from reference TRBV7-2 and TRBJ2-5): GAGVSQSPSNKVTEKGKDVELRCDPISGHTALYWYRQSLGQGLEFLIYFQGNSAPDKSGLPSDRFSAERTGGSVSTLTIQRTQQEDSAVYLCATQGAISQETQYFGPGTRLLVL.

V usage is TRBV27 and J usage is TRBJ2-1; 11 bases agree with TRBD2. CDR1 and CDR2 from the germline V gene are MNHEY and SMNVEV (reference sequence). The CDR3 has 14 amino acids. V lost 3 bases and J lost 5; bases outside the gene matches: 0. The CDR3 nucleotides read TGTGCCAGCAGTTTTAGCGGGGGGGACAATGAGCAGTTCTTC. The encoded protein is CASSFSGGDNEQFF.

This chain uses TRBV7-3 with TRBJ2-5; possibly TRBD2 for D (5 bases). Trimming left V 2 bases short and J 5 bases short, with 12 bases between. Germline-derived CDR1 and CDR2 are SGHTA and FQGTGA. This CDR3 has 14 residues. This CDR3 is CASSLAGTGETQYF. Here the CDR3 DNA reads TGTGCCAGCAGCTTAGCAGGAACGGGGGAGACCCAGTACTTC.

This clone was observed a few times. This chain uses TRBV2 with TRBJ2-7; 10 bases are a match to TRBD2. There are 14 residues in the CDR3. Germline values: CDR1 SNHLY, CDR2 FYNNEI. V trimming: 4 bases; J trimming: 2 bases; junction bases outside the gene matches: 2. CDR3 DNA: TGTGCCAGCAGTGTACTAGCGGGAACCTACGAGCAGTACTTC. This translates into CASSVLAGTYEQYF.

The chain uses TRBV29-1 and TRBJ2-3; a possible D gene is TRBD1 (5 bases). Germline CDR1 and CDR2: SQVTM and ANQGSEA. Trimming pared 1 base from V and 0 bases from J, leaving 14 bases between. The CDR3 has 16 residues. CDR3 region: CSVEGRRGPSTDTQYF. The CDR3 coding sequence is TGCAGCGTTGAAGGACGTAGGGGCCCTAGCACAGATACGCAGTATTTT.

The V and J genes are TRBV19 and TRBJ2-2; the D gene is possibly TRBD1 (6 bases). Between the trimmed V and J ends, which lost 3 bases and 3 bases, there was a span of 14 bases. This CDR3 spans 16 amino acids. CDR1 is LNHDA and CDR2 is SQIVND in the germline V gene (reference sequence). The chain's CDR3 is CASSMWAGVDTGELFF. CDR3 sequence (DNA): TGTGCCAGTAGTATGTGGGCAGGGGTGGACACCGGGGAGCTGTTTTTT.

The rearrangement links TRBV9 to TRBJ1-4, with TRBD1 matching 9 bases. CDR1 and CDR2 from the germline V gene are SGDLS and YYNGEE. V dropped 0 bases and J dropped 5; count of bases not matched to a gene: 5. The CDR3 totals 16 residues. The CDR3 reads CASSVGLGTGNEKLFF. The CDR3 DNA reads as TGTGCCAGCAGCGTAGGTTTAGGGACAGGGAATGAAAAACTGTTTTTT.

The chain joins TRBV5-1 to TRBJ1-4; D is possibly TRBD1 (6 bases). V was trimmed by 3 bases and J by 1 base, leaving 10 bases between them. This CDR3 is built from 15 residues. Looked up from germline, CDR1 is SGHRS and CDR2 is YFSETQ. The CDR3 DNA reads TGCGCCAGCAGCTCCGGGACACAAACTAATGAAAAACTGTTTTTT. Translation: CASSSGTQTNEKLFF.

V is TRBV7-9 and J is TRBJ2-1; D is possibly TRBD2 (5 bases). Trimming took off 1 base at V and 9 bases at J, with 10 bases between the two ends. This CDR3 comprises 13 residues. Germline values: CDR1 SEHNR, CDR2 FQNEAQ (reference sequence). CDR3 DNA: TGTGCCAGCAGCTTAGGCCCGGGGATTGAGCAGTTCTTC. Encoded protein: CASSLGPGIEQFF.

The rearrangement links TRBV15 to TRBJ1-2; no clear D gene. This CDR3 is built from 13 residues. Trimming took 8 bases from V and 6 from J, leaving 16 bases between them. Germline V gene sequence: CDR1 LNHNV, CDR2 YYDKDF (reference sequence). CDR3 nucleotide sequence: TGTGCCACCGGGATAGAGAGGGAGAATGGCTACACCTTC. As protein: CATGIERENGYTF. The variable domain in full, with the rest retrieved from reference TRBV15 and TRBJ1-2, is DAMVIQNPRYQVTQFGKPVTLSCSQTLNHNVMYWYQQKSSQAPKLLFHYYDKDFNNEADTPDNFQSRRPNTSFCFLDIRSPGLGDTAMYLCATGIERENGYTFGSGTRLTVV.

The rearrangement joins TRBV7-3 to TRBJ2-2, with D possibly being TRBD2 (6 bases). V was trimmed by 9 bases and J by 5 bases, leaving 22 bases between them. The germline gives CDR1 SGHTA, CDR2 FQGTGA. This CDR3 is built from 16 residues. DNA of the CDR3: TGTGCCAGTGGGACTTATCCGGTAGGAACTACCGGGGAGCTGTTTTTT. Translation gives CASGTYPVGTTGELFF.

This clone was picked up a small number of times. V usage is TRBV19 and J usage is TRBJ1-5; TRBD1 aligns across 7 bases. Germline CDR1 is LNHDA and CDR2 is SQIVND (reference sequence). V lost 6 bases to trimming and J lost 2 bases; unmatched junction nucleotides: 7. This CDR3 spans 15 amino acids. The CDR3 nucleotides are TGTGCCAGTAGAGCACACCAGGGGGGCAATCAGCCCCAGCATTTT. It specifies CASRAHQGGNQPQHF.

The rearrangement uses TRBV19 and TRBJ1-3; 7 bases are a match to TRBD1. This CDR3 spans 13 amino acids. The germline gives CDR1 LNHDA, CDR2 SQIVND (reference sequence). With 3 bases clipped from V and 7 bases from J, the junction kept 3 bases outside the gene matches. CDR3 nucleotide sequence: TGTGCCAGTAGTATGACAGGGACGAACACCATATATTTT. This translates into CASSMTGTNTIYF.

CDR3: CAWSPRPLVRSTEAFF. CDR3 sequence (DNA): TGTGCCTGGAGCCCGCGTCCATTGGTGCGATCTACTGAAGCTTTCTTT. The rearrangement links TRBV30 to TRBJ1-1; D call uncertain. V lost 3 bases, J lost 5 bases, and 22 bases lay in between. The length of the CDR3 is 16 residues. Germline loops: CDR1 GTSNPN, CDR2 SVGIG (reference sequence). Full variable domain (remainder filled in from reference TRBV30 and TRBJ1-1): SQTIHQWPATLVQPVGSPLSLECTVEGTSNPNLYWYRQAAGRGLQLLFYSVGIGQISSEVPQNLSASRPQDRQFILSSKKLLLSDSGFYLCAWSPRPLVRSTEAFFGQGTRLTVV.

The chain carries TRBV7-2 and TRBJ1-1, with D hard to call. Looked up from germline, CDR1 is SGHTA and CDR2 is FQGNSA. The V and J ends lost 1 base and 1 base respectively, with 4 bases between them. The CDR3 contains 13 residues. Written as DNA, the CDR3 is TGTGCCAGCAGCTTAGGGGCGAACACTGAAGCTTTCTTT. It encodes CASSLGANTEAFF.

The rearrangement links TRBV29-1 to TRBJ2-1; tentatively, D is TRBD2 (6 bases). This CDR3 region has 13 residues. CDR1 is SQVTM and CDR2 is ANQGSEA in the germline V gene. V was clipped by 2 bases and J by 7 bases, with 12 bases between them. CDR3 protein: CSVERLDRNEQFF. The CDR3 DNA is TGCAGCGTTGAAAGACTAGACAGAAATGAGCAGTTCTTC.

The gene calls are TRBV5-6 and TRBJ1-2, with 9 bases that match TRBD1. Germline CDR1 is SGHDT and CDR2 is YYEEEE. Trimming took 4 bases from V and 5 from J; bases not matched to a gene: 9. The CDR3 extends over 15 amino acids. The CDR3 spells CASSPEQGARYGYTF. The CDR3 DNA sequence: TGTGCCAGCAGCCCGGAACAGGGGGCTCGGTATGGCTACACCTTC.

Only one count was recorded for this clone. The chain recombines TRBV30 with TRBJ2-5; unclear D gene. This CDR3 region has 12 residues. CDR1 is GTSNPN and CDR2 is SVGIG in the germline V gene (reference sequence). V was pared by 5 bases and J by 0 bases, with 7 bases between. The CDR3 DNA is TGTGCCTGGTCGCAGTACCAAGAGACCCAGTACTTC. This codes for CAWSQYQETQYF.

A single count supports this clone. The gene calls are TRBV7-3 and TRBJ1-1, with D possibly being TRBD1 (5 bases). The CDR3 length is 13 residues. V was clipped by 1 base and J by 4 bases, with 7 bases between them. Germline V gives CDR1 SGHTA, CDR2 FQGTGA. CDR3 DNA sequence: TGTGCCAGCAGCTTAAGGGGGGGCACTGAAGCTTTCTTT. This translates into CASSLRGGTEAFF.

The V gene is TRBV5-4, the J gene TRBJ1-1; perhaps TRBD1 as D (5 bases). V was shortened by 1 base and J by 1 base, with 8 bases between the two germline ends. Germline lookup yields CDR1 SGHNT and CDR2 YYREEE (reference sequence). The CDR3 totals 14 residues. The CDR3 reads CASSLSQGNTEAFF. DNA of the CDR3: TGTGCCAGCAGCTTGAGCCAGGGGAACACTGAAGCTTTCTTT.

This chain connects TRBV4-2 to TRBJ1-1, with D perhaps matching TRBD1 (6 bases). This CDR3 spans 14 amino acids. V was cut by 4 bases and J by 1 base, with 10 bases left in between. The germline V gene encodes CDR1 LGHNA and CDR2 YNFKEQ. For the CDR3, the DNA is TGTGCCAGCAGCCTTCGACAGGCGAACACTGAAGCTTTCTTT. Protein sequence: CASSLRQANTEAFF.